Listed below are T cell receptor beta chains from one sample, sequenced in a study of vaccination effects on CD4 cells after COVID-19. Produced via immunoSEQ multiplex PCR; TCRdb's table is partial and in-frame only. The data show 45,000 to 60,000 clones, just over 70% seen once. Their antigens remain unidentified. The starting material was CD4+ T cells from PBMCs cultured without peptide, obtained after COVID-19 vaccination. Receptor source: a human donor who received a COVID-19 vaccine. CDR3s include the opening cysteine and the closing phenylalanine or tryptophan. Fields, in order: D gene, V gene, clone size, J gene, CDR3 protein, CDR3 DNA. A D gene is named only where the DNA matches it firmly. Expanded clones are given a class, and other clones once, few, many or no size at all.

NA	TRBV10-1	NA	TRBJ1-1	CASRRPGGEAFF	TGCGCCAGCAGACGACCGGGGGGTGAAGCTTTCTTT
NA	TRBV19	NA	TRBJ2-5	CASSKRLRQETQYF	TGTGCCAGTAGTAAACGACTACGCCAAGAGACCCAGTACTTC
NA	TRBV14	NA	TRBJ1-1	CASSQEVGRAEAFF	TGTGCCAGCAGCCAAGAGGTTGGCAGAGCTGAAGCTTTCTTT
TRBD1	TRBV5-1	many	TRBJ1-1	CASSGPGTVTEAFF	TGCGCCAGCAGCGGTCCCGGGACAGTCACTGAAGCTTTCTTT
NA	TRBV11-3	NA	TRBJ2-7	CANPRECEQYF	TGTGCCAACCCGAGGGAATGCGAGCAGTACTTC
NA	TRBV2	once	TRBJ1-2	CASTFTAWEGYTF	TGTGCCAGCACCTTCACGGCCTGGGAAGGCTACACCTTC
NA	TRBV13	NA	TRBJ2-5	CASSSKASVRETQYF	TGTGCCAGCAGCTCCAAAGCTAGCGTAAGAGAGACCCAGTACTTC
NA	TRBV14	NA	TRBJ1-1	CASSPGTGTEAFF	TGTGCCAGCAGCCCTGGAACGGGGACTGAAGCTTTCTTT
TRBD1	TRBV15	few	TRBJ1-2	CATSSSGQTYYGYTF	TGTGCCACCAGCAGCTCGGGACAGACCTACTATGGCTACACCTTC
NA	TRBV4-2	NA	TRBJ1-2	CASSQPSAGGSGYTF	TGTGCCAGCAGCCAACCCAGTGCCGGGGGCAGTGGCTACACCTTC
NA	TRBV7-8	NA	TRBJ1-2	CASSLVRGEGYTF	TGTGCCAGCAGCTTAGTTCGGGGAGAAGGCTACACCTTC
TRBD2	TRBV11-2	NA	TRBJ2-1	CASSPGLAGYNEQFF	TGTGCCAGCAGCCCGGGACTAGCGGGATACAATGAGCAGTTCTTC
NA	TRBV11-3	NA	TRBJ1-4	CASSLAPSGGGATNEKLFF	TGTGCCAGCAGCTTAGCTCCGAGTGGCGGTGGGGCAACTAATGAAAAACTGTTTTTT
NA	TRBV28	few	TRBJ2-2	CASKNTGTTNTGELFF	TGTGCCAGCAAAAACACCGGGACGACGAACACCGGGGAGCTGTTTTTT
TRBD1	TRBV13	NA	TRBJ1-3	CASSLGQGISGNTIYF	TGTGCCAGCAGCCTGGGACAGGGGATCTCCGGAAACACCATATATTTT
NA	TRBV2	NA	TRBJ1-1	CASTGSGGLAFF	TGTGCCAGCACAGGGTCGGGAGGGCTCGCTTTCTTT